This TCR beta chain was profiled in a study of T cell repertoires in cytomegalovirus infection. Study-level points and caveats: The ex vivo response showed dominance by HLA-C-restricted CMV-specific TCR beta clonotypes.

TCRdb re-derived calls from the reads in MiXCR, one entry per CDR3 protein. This sample has about 180,000 distinct CDR3 sequences, with roughly a fifth found just once. This clonotype was found a few times. Its antigen is undetermined. The CDR3 totals 15 residues. Per germline, CDR1 SGHAT and CDR2 FQNNGV. Trimming cost V 5 bases and J 3 bases, with 16 bases left between them. V and J are TRBV11-2 and TRBJ2-5; tentative D call: TRBD1 (6 bases). This TCR was sampled from a human donor in good health (CMV status not recorded). Some clones in this sample may be carry-over from other donors' samples. The sample in question was CD8+ T cells from cultured PBMCs, obtained from culture after CMV antigen stimulation. Written as DNA, the CDR3 is TGTGCCAGCAGCAACCTACCCGGGACAAAAGAGACCCAGTACTTC. It specifies CASSNLPGTKETQYF.